The entry below describes one T cell receptor (beta chain). This record belongs to a study of CD8 T cells in Susac syndrome. CD8+ and CD4+ T cells circulating in blood were sequenced for TCR beta. An input of about 0.5 to 1 ug of RNA was subjected to reverse transcription using random hexamers. By means of immunoSEQ multiplex PCR, TCR beta CDR3 spanning 54 Vbeta and 13 Jbeta underwent amplification. TCRdb passed the immunoSEQ multiplex PCR reads through MiXCR, listing each CDR3 protein once. The profile shows fewer than 150,000 distinct CDR3 sequences, 85% to 95% of them singletons. Germline V CDR1 and CDR2: SGHAT, FQNNGV. This CDR3 spans 15 amino acids. The V segment lost 6 bases and the J segment 5 bases; nucleotides outside the gene matches: 8.

This TCR derives from a human donor in good health. This chain joins TRBV11-2 and TRBJ2-1; 9 bases line up with TRBD2. Input material: CD8+ T cells from PBMCs. The CDR3 region has the DNA TGTGCCAGCAGAGATGGACTAGCGAGAAACAATGAGCAGTTCTTC. Translation gives CASRDGLARNNEQFF.